This is a list of T cell receptor beta chains from one sample in a study of Ad26.COV2.S vaccination and SARS-CoV-2 variants. Profiled with immunoSEQ multiplex PCR; TCRdb holds only in-frame clones, not every one. The data show under 550,000 clones, approximately 92% seen once. The sample consisted of peripheral blood, taken in a trial of Ad26.COV2.S vaccine versus placebo. The receptors were sampled from a person between 18 and 65 years old who received the Ad26.COV2.S COVID-19 vaccine or a placebo. CDR3s include the opening cysteine and the closing phenylalanine or tryptophan. The order of the fields is J gene, clone size, V gene, D gene, CDR3 protein, CDR3 DNA. D genes are given only for firm matches. The listing skips clone size in some rows; elsewhere it reads once, few, many or a size class.

J gene: TRBJ1-4; clone size: -; V gene: TRBV7-6; D gene: -; CDR3 protein: CASRPDLRNEKLFF; CDR3 DNA: TGTGCCAGCAGACCGGACTTACGAAATGAAAAACTGTTTTTT
J gene: TRBJ2-3; clone size: once; V gene: TRBV18; D gene: TRBD2; CDR3 protein: CASSPPGTSGGDTQYF; CDR3 DNA: TGTGCCAGCTCACCACCGGGGACTAGCGGTGGAGATACGCAGTATTTT
J gene: TRBJ2-7; clone size: -; V gene: TRBV24-1; D gene: TRBD1; CDR3 protein: CATSDFGTGGPYEQYF; CDR3 DNA: TGTGCCACCAGTGATTTCGGGACAGGGGGTCCCTACGAGCAGTACTTC
J gene: TRBJ1-5; clone size: -; V gene: TRBV5-8; D gene: TRBD1; CDR3 protein: CASTKTGIQPQHF; CDR3 DNA: TGTGCCAGCACCAAGACAGGGATTCAGCCCCAGCATTTT
J gene: TRBJ2-2; clone size: -; V gene: TRBV2; D gene: TRBD2; CDR3 protein: CASSLAGAGTGELFF; CDR3 DNA: TGTGCCAGCAGTCTAGCGGGAGCGGGTACCGGGGAGCTGTTTTTT
J gene: TRBJ2-2; clone size: -; V gene: TRBV5-1; D gene: TRBD2; CDR3 protein: CASSELADNTGELFF; CDR3 DNA: TGCGCCAGCAGCGAGCTAGCGGACAACACCGGGGAGCTGTTTTTT
J gene: TRBJ1-1; clone size: -; V gene: TRBV4-2; D gene: TRBD1; CDR3 protein: CASRDGTGLTEAFF; CDR3 DNA: TGTGCCAGCAGAGACGGGACAGGCCTTACTGAAGCTTTCTTT
J gene: TRBJ2-6; clone size: -; V gene: TRBV5-1; D gene: -; CDR3 protein: CASSLEVNSGANVLTF; CDR3 DNA: TGCGCCAGCAGCTTGGAGGTCAACTCTGGGGCCAACGTCCTGACTTTC
J gene: TRBJ1-1; clone size: -; V gene: TRBV6-1; D gene: -; CDR3 protein: CASSEGGLHLRSTEAFF; CDR3 DNA: TGTGCCAGCAGTGAAGGAGGTCTACACCTCCGGAGCACTGAAGCTTTCTTT
J gene: TRBJ1-2; clone size: -; V gene: TRBV30; D gene: -; CDR3 protein: CAHDGNYGYTF; CDR3 DNA: TGTGCTCATGACGGTAACTATGGCTACACCTTC
J gene: TRBJ1-2; clone size: few; V gene: TRBV6-5; D gene: -; CDR3 protein: CASSPTNYGYTF; CDR3 DNA: TGTGCCAGCAGCCCGACCAACTATGGCTACACCTTC
J gene: TRBJ2-7; clone size: -; V gene: TRBV10-1; D gene: -; CDR3 protein: CASMGSYEQYF; CDR3 DNA: TGCGCCAGCATGGGGTCCTACGAGCAGTACTTC
J gene: TRBJ1-1; clone size: -; V gene: TRBV18; D gene: -; CDR3 protein: CASSPKGDTEAFF; CDR3 DNA: TGTGCCAGCTCACCGAAGGGAGACACTGAAGCTTTCTTT
J gene: TRBJ2-1; clone size: once; V gene: TRBV14; D gene: -; CDR3 protein: CASSQAGTSRGNEQFF; CDR3 DNA: TGTGCCAGCAGCCAGGCCGGGACCTCCAGGGGCAATGAGCAGTTCTTC
J gene: TRBJ1-1; clone size: -; V gene: TRBV18; D gene: -; CDR3 protein: CASSSNSDTEAFF; CDR3 DNA: TGTGCCAGCTCATCTAACAGTGACACTGAAGCTTTCTTT
J gene: TRBJ1-5; clone size: -; V gene: TRBV27; D gene: TRBD1; CDR3 protein: CASSLWAGGESGQPQHF; CDR3 DNA: TGTGCCAGCAGTTTATGGGCAGGGGGCGAATCGGGTCAGCCCCAGCATTTT
J gene: TRBJ1-6; clone size: -; V gene: TRBV5-5; D gene: -; CDR3 protein: CASSLEGAYNSPLHF; CDR3 DNA: TGTGCCAGCAGCTTGGAAGGGGCCTATAATTCACCCCTCCACTTT
J gene: TRBJ2-5; clone size: -; V gene: TRBV13; D gene: -; CDR3 protein: CASSLVAGAQQETQYF; CDR3 DNA: TGTGCCAGCAGCTTAGTGGCAGGGGCCCAGCAAGAGACCCAGTACTTC
J gene: TRBJ2-5; clone size: -; V gene: TRBV4-1; D gene: -; CDR3 protein: CASSPHMVPMETQYF; CDR3 DNA: TGCGCCAGCAGCCCTCATATGGTTCCTATGGAGACCCAGTACTTC
J gene: TRBJ2-7; clone size: -; V gene: TRBV4-1; D gene: -; CDR3 protein: CASSQVYLGDGYEQYF; CDR3 DNA: TGCGCCAGCAGCCAAGTATACCTGGGAGATGGGTACGAGCAGTACTTC
J gene: TRBJ2-7; clone size: once; V gene: TRBV12-3/TRBV12-4; D gene: TRBD1; CDR3 protein: CASSDDRAYEQYF; CDR3 DNA: TGTGCCAGCAGTGACGACAGGGCCTACGAGCAGTACTTC
J gene: TRBJ2-1; clone size: -; V gene: TRBV28; D gene: TRBD2; CDR3 protein: CASSMIAGGRFSNEQFF; CDR3 DNA: TGTGCCAGCAGTATGATAGCGGGAGGACGCTTTTCCAATGAGCAGTTCTTC
J gene: TRBJ1-1; clone size: -; V gene: TRBV29-1; D gene: TRBD1; CDR3 protein: CSVFLGQDLSMNTEAFF; CDR3 DNA: TGCAGCGTTTTTTTGGGACAGGACCTTTCCATGAACACTGAAGCTTTCTTT
J gene: TRBJ1-6; clone size: -; V gene: TRBV20-1; D gene: -; CDR3 protein: CSASLTGQSYNSPLHF; CDR3 DNA: TGCAGTGCTAGTTTGACAGGTCAATCCTATAATTCACCCCTCCACTTT
J gene: TRBJ1-6; clone size: -; V gene: TRBV7-2; D gene: -; CDR3 protein: CASSLGGAAASPLHF; CDR3 DNA: TGTGCCAGCAGCTTAGGGGGCGCAGCTGCTTCACCCCTCCACTTT
J gene: TRBJ2-1; clone size: -; V gene: TRBV15; D gene: -; CDR3 protein: CATSRDIVVNEQFF; CDR3 DNA: TGTGCCACCAGCAGAGATATTGTGGTTAACGAGCAGTTCTTC
J gene: TRBJ2-1; clone size: -; V gene: TRBV27; D gene: -; CDR3 protein: CASSFGQAYNEQFF; CDR3 DNA: TGTGCCAGCAGTTTTGGTCAGGCCTACAATGAGCAGTTCTTC
J gene: TRBJ2-7; clone size: -; V gene: TRBV7-2; D gene: -; CDR3 protein: CASSLGWAGSSYEQYF; CDR3 DNA: TGTGCCAGCAGCTTAGGCTGGGCAGGGAGCTCCTACGAGCAGTACTTC
J gene: TRBJ1-5; clone size: -; V gene: TRBV27; D gene: -; CDR3 protein: CASGRTVSNQPQHF; CDR3 DNA: TGTGCCAGCGGGCGGACAGTTAGCAATCAGCCCCAGCATTTT
J gene: TRBJ1-4; clone size: -; V gene: TRBV4-3; D gene: -; CDR3 protein: CASSLLATNEKLFF; CDR3 DNA: TGCGCCAGCAGTCTCCTAGCAACTAATGAAAAACTGTTTTTT
J gene: TRBJ2-3; clone size: -; V gene: TRBV28; D gene: TRBD2; CDR3 protein: CASSQLAGGGQDTQYF; CDR3 DNA: TGTGCCAGCAGCCAACTAGCGGGAGGAGGTCAAGATACGCAGTATTTT
J gene: TRBJ2-5; clone size: -; V gene: TRBV6-5; D gene: -; CDR3 protein: CASSLGKETQYF; CDR3 DNA: TGTGCCAGCAGCTTGGGAAAAGAGACCCAGTACTTC
J gene: TRBJ2-3; clone size: once; V gene: TRBV27; D gene: -; CDR3 protein: CASSFLRSDTQYF; CDR3 DNA: TGTGCCAGCAGTTTCCTGAGATCAGATACGCAGTATTTT
J gene: TRBJ2-7; clone size: -; V gene: TRBV2; D gene: -; CDR3 protein: CASSESGTDYF; CDR3 DNA: TGTGCCAGCAGTGAATCGGGGACCGATTACTTC
J gene: TRBJ2-7; clone size: once; V gene: TRBV27; D gene: -; CDR3 protein: CASSVAGYYEQYF; CDR3 DNA: TGTGCCAGCAGCGTGGCAGGGTACTACGAGCAGTACTTC